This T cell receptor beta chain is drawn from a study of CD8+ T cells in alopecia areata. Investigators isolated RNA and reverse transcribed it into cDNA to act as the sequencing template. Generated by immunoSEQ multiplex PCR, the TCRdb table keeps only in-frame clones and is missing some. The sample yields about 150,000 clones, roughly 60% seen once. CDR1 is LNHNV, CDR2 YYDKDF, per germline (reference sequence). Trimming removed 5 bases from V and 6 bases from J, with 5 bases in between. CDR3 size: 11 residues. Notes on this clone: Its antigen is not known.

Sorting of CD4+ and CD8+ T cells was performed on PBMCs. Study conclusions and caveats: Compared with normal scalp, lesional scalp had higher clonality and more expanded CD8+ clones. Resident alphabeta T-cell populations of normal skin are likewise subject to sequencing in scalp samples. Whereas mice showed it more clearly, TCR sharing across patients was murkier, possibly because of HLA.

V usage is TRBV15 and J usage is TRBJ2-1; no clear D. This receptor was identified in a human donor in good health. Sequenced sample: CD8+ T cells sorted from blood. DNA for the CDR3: TGTGCCACCAGCGGCATCAATGAGCAGTTCTTC. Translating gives CATSGINEQFF. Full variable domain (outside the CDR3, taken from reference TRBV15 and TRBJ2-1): DAMVIQNPRYQVTQFGKPVTLSCSQTLNHNVMYWYQQKSSQAPKLLFHYYDKDFNNEADTPDNFQSRRPNTSFCFLDIRSPGLGDTAMYLCATSGINEQFFGPGTRLTVL.